Reported below is one T cell receptor (beta chain). Trimming at V came to 5 bases and at J to 7 bases, leaving 6 bases not matched to a gene. Germline assignment: CDR1 SGHTA and CDR2 FQGTGA. The CDR3 loop spans 14 amino acids. These data originate in a study of blood T cell repertoires in COVID-19. This table comes from immunoSEQ multiplex PCR, and its TCRdb copy is limited to in-frame clones, with some not included. This sample has about 77,000 clones; 80% occur once, and the top ten carry less than 6%. The V gene is TRBV7-3, the J gene TRBJ2-1; TRBD2 matches at 9 bases. Sequenced: peripheral blood. This clonotype was sampled from a woman between 65 and 79 years old with acute or convalescent COVID-19. The DNA for the CDR3 is TGTGCCAGCAGCCCTCAGCGGGGGGAAAATGAGCAGTTCTTC. Its translation: CASSPQRGENEQFF. Full variable domain (missing parts from reference TRBV7-3 and TRBJ2-1): GAGVSQTPSNKVTEKGKYVELRCDPISGHTALYWYRQSLGQGPEFLIYFQGTGAADDSGLPNDRFFAVRPEGSVSTLKIQRTERGDSAVYLCASSPQRGENEQFFGPGTRLTVL.